A selection of T cell receptor beta chains follows, all from one sample in a study of T-cell reconstitution after alpha-beta-depleted transplantation in children. TCRdb recomputed calls from the PCR reads with MiXCR, one row per CDR3 protein. The sample yields 260,000 or so distinct CDR3 sequences, around 11% seen once. Specimen: PBMCs from the stem cell graft donor, collected from the stem cell graft. The receptors stem from a human donor who donated a stem cell graft to a child with acute lymphoblastic leukemia. CDR3s include the opening cysteine and the closing phenylalanine or tryptophan. A D gene is named only where the DNA matches it firmly. Clone size is stated in some rows and not others, as once, few, many or a class when expanded.

cdr3_length j_call clone_size v_call d_call cdr3_aa cdr3_nt
14 TRBJ2-2 - TRBV30 TRBD1 CASDREVGTGELFF TGTGCCAGCGACAGGGAAGTGGGCACCGGGGAGCTGTTTTTT
13 TRBJ2-5 many TRBV6-2/TRBV6-3 - CASTLVRQETQYF TGTGCCAGCACCTTGGTCCGACAAGAGACCCAGTACTTC
21 TRBJ2-1 many TRBV12-3/TRBV12-4 - CASSLVRGASGRLQAADEQFF TGTGCCAGCAGTTTAGTAAGGGGGGCGAGCGGCCGTCTACAGGCCGCCGATGAGCAGTTCTTC
14 TRBJ1-1 many TRBV4-1 - CASSPGLDGTEAFF TGCGCCAGCAGCCCGGGGTTGGACGGCACTGAAGCTTTCTTT
13 TRBJ1-2 - TRBV6-2/TRBV6-3 - CASSYGREYGYTF TGTGCCAGCAGTTACGGTAGGGAGTATGGCTACACCTTC
17 TRBJ2-7 many TRBV15 TRBD1 CATSRGRDRGSSYEQYF TGTGCCACCAGCAGAGGGAGGGACAGGGGCAGCTCCTACGAGCAGTACTTC
14 TRBJ1-5 many TRBV3-1 - CASSRSQTDKPQHF TGTGCCAGCAGCCGGTCTCAAACGGACAAGCCCCAGCATTTT
16 TRBJ1-1 - TRBV5-8 - CASSFYFGTNNTEAFF TGTGCCAGCAGCTTCTATTTCGGGACAAACAACACTGAAGCTTTCTTT
14 TRBJ1-6 - TRBV7-9 TRBD1 CASSTGQINSPLHF TGTGCCAGCAGCACGGGACAGATTAATTCACCCCTCCACTTT
14 TRBJ1-1 many TRBV12-3/TRBV12-4 TRBD1 CASAGQGPVTEAFF TGTGCCAGTGCGGGACAGGGGCCCGTGACTGAAGCTTTCTTT
14 TRBJ1-1 - TRBV2 - CASVGRVENTEAFF TGTGCCAGCGTCGGGCGAGTTGAGAACACTGAAGCTTTCTTT
16 TRBJ1-4 few TRBV7-2 - CASSPTDPGRGEKLFF TGTGCCAGCAGCCCGACGGACCCTGGGAGAGGGGAAAAACTGTTTTTT
15 TRBJ2-5 many TRBV10-3 TRBD1 CAIRAGTGSQETQYF TGTGCCATCAGGGCCGGGACAGGGTCTCAAGAGACCCAGTACTTC
14 TRBJ1-6 many TRBV6-5 - CASTPGRRNSPLHF TGTGCCAGCACGCCGGGACGGAGAAATTCACCCCTCCACTTT
15 TRBJ1-1 many TRBV28 - CASSLSREMNTEAFF TGTGCCAGCAGTTTATCCAGGGAAATGAACACTGAAGCTTTCTTT
15 TRBJ2-5 many TRBV4-3 - CASSQGTVNQETQYF TGCGCCAGCAGCCAAGGGACGGTAAACCAAGAGACCCAGTACTTC
14 TRBJ2-2 - TRBV4-2 - CASGPWVNSGELFF TGTGCCAGCGGCCCGTGGGTGAACTCCGGGGAGCTGTTTTTT
13 TRBJ1-2 many TRBV20-1 TRBD1 CSAVDRGEYGYTF TGCAGTGCCGTGGACAGGGGGGAGTATGGCTACACCTTC
15 TRBJ1-5 many TRBV6-5 TRBD1 CASSYSGQGESPQHF TGTGCCAGCAGTTACTCTGGCCAGGGGGAATCGCCCCAGCATTTT
16 TRBJ2-7 many TRBV29-1 TRBD1 CSVESRGDRSSYEQYF TGCAGCGTTGAGTCGAGGGGGGACAGGAGCTCCTACGAGCAGTACTTC
14 TRBJ2-5 many TRBV29-1 - CSVLTGLGQETQYF TGCAGCGTCCTTACGGGGTTAGGACAAGAGACCCAGTACTTC
14 TRBJ2-5 many TRBV5-1 - CASSLVGRTETQYF TGCGCCAGCAGCCTGGTAGGACGGACAGAGACCCAGTACTTC
15 TRBJ2-1 many TRBV7-2 TRBD2 CASSLEAGVHNEQFF TGTGCCAGCAGCTTAGAAGCGGGAGTACACAATGAGCAGTTCTTC
15 TRBJ1-5 few TRBV20-1 - CSARVGPERNQPQHF TGCAGTGCTAGAGTTGGGCCAGAGCGCAATCAGCCCCAGCATTTT
16 TRBJ2-1 many TRBV4-2 TRBD2 CASSLTGAGVENEQFF TGTGCCAGCAGCCTTACGGGAGCGGGGGTAGAAAATGAGCAGTTCTTC
14 TRBJ1-1 many TRBV3-1 - CASSPESLNTEAFF TGTGCCAGCAGCCCCGAGTCACTGAACACTGAAGCTTTCTTT
19 TRBJ2-5 many TRBV6-5 TRBD2 CASSYSLRGATPKTETQYF TGTGCCAGCAGTTACTCTCTGCGGGGGGCGACTCCGAAGACAGAGACCCAGTACTTC
15 TRBJ2-5 many TRBV29-1 TRBD1 CSVALGTGEEETQYF TGCAGCGTAGCACTCGGGACAGGGGAAGAAGAGACCCAGTACTTC
14 TRBJ2-2 - TRBV12-3/TRBV12-4 TRBD1 CASRSRQGTGELFF TGTGCCAGCAGGTCACGACAGGGCACCGGGGAGCTGTTTTTT
15 TRBJ1-6 many TRBV7-2 - CASSLSTGTVSPLHF TGTGCCAGCAGCTTATCCACAGGGACTGTTTCACCCCTCCACTTT
13 TRBJ1-1 many TRBV6-6 - CASSRGDGTEAFF TGTGCCAGCAGTCGAGGGGATGGCACTGAAGCTTTCTTT
14 TRBJ2-2 - TRBV4-2 - CASSHGRDTGELFF TGTGCCAGCAGCCATGGACGTGATACCGGGGAGCTGTTTTTT
13 TRBJ2-2 many TRBV3-1 - CASSQEGGGTMFF TGTGCCAGCAGCCAAGAAGGGGGGGGCACGATGTTTTTT
16 TRBJ2-1 many TRBV14 TRBD1 CASSRSGTGSYNEQFF TGTGCCAGCAGCCGATCCGGGACAGGCTCCTACAATGAGCAGTTCTTC
16 TRBJ1-3 many TRBV30 TRBD1 CAWSEDRPGSGNTIYF TGTGCCTGGAGTGAGGACAGGCCGGGCTCTGGAAACACCATATATTTT
19 TRBJ2-2 many TRBV10-3 TRBD2 CAISESGAGGLLNTGELFF TGTGCCATCAGTGAGTCTGGAGCGGGAGGACTCTTAAACACCGGGGAGCTGTTTTTT
18 TRBJ2-3 - TRBV6-1 TRBD2 CASSEASWSGGRSDTQYF TGTGCCAGCAGTGAAGCGTCCTGGTCGGGCGGGAGGTCAGATACGCAGTATTTT
14 TRBJ2-1 many TRBV20-1 TRBD1 CSAPRGRGDNEQFF TGCAGTGCTCCCAGGGGGCGAGGGGACAATGAGCAGTTCTTC
13 TRBJ2-7 many TRBV5-4 - CASSRTESYEQYF TGTGCCAGCAGCCGTACTGAATCCTACGAGCAGTACTTC
15 TRBJ2-7 many TRBV4-3 - CASSQGQMSSYEQYF TGCGCCAGCAGCCAAGGACAGATGAGCTCCTACGAGCAGTACTTC
16 TRBJ2-3 many TRBV6-5 TRBD1 CASSALTGAIENTQYF TGTGCCAGCAGCGCATTGACAGGGGCGATCGAAAATACGCAGTATTTT
13 TRBJ1-1 many TRBV9 - CASSPSGNTEAFF TGTGCCAGCAGCCCTTCGGGGAACACTGAAGCTTTCTTT
15 TRBJ2-2 many TRBV4-3 - CASSLRTKDTGELFF TGCGCCAGCAGCCTGAGGACAAAGGACACCGGGGAGCTGTTTTTT
15 TRBJ2-3 many TRBV7-2 TRBD1 CASSHDRVDTDTQYF TGTGCCAGCAGCCACGACAGGGTCGACACAGATACGCAGTATTTT
15 TRBJ1-6 many TRBV4-2 TRBD1 CASSQAGQSSSPLHF TGTGCCAGCAGCCAGGCGGGACAGTCCAGTTCACCCCTCCACTTT
14 TRBJ1-6 many TRBV12-3/TRBV12-4 - CASTLRGGDSPLHF TGTGCCAGCACTTTAAGGGGAGGGGATTCACCCCTCCACTTT
14 TRBJ2-3 - TRBV12-3/TRBV12-4 TRBD1 CASSLVTGGSRQYF TGTGCCAGCAGTTTAGTGACAGGGGGTTCAAGGCAGTATTTT
18 TRBJ2-2 many TRBV3-1 - CASRRSGTARAVAGELFF TGTGCCAGCAGAAGATCCGGGACTGCGCGTGCGGTCGCCGGGGAGCTGTTTTTT
16 TRBJ2-2 many TRBV6-1 TRBD2 CASSDWDYETTGELFF TGTGCCAGCAGTGATTGGGACTATGAAACTACCGGGGAGCTGTTTTTT
17 TRBJ2-3 many TRBV7-2 TRBD2 CASSTGTSGASTDTQYF TGTGCCAGCAGCACCGGGACTAGCGGGGCTAGCACAGATACGCAGTATTTT
14 TRBJ2-1 many TRBV20-1 TRBD2 CSARVIAGTDEQFF TGCAGTGCTAGGGTGATAGCGGGAACTGATGAGCAGTTCTTC
13 TRBJ1-6 many TRBV30 TRBD1 CAYDRGPNSPLHF TGTGCCTATGACAGGGGCCCGAATTCACCCCTCCACTTT
15 TRBJ2-1 many TRBV28 - CASRQIGVNYNEQFF TGTGCCAGCAGACAAATCGGTGTCAACTACAATGAGCAGTTCTTC
17 TRBJ2-1 many TRBV7-9 TRBD2 CASSWYLTSGSGNEQFF TGTGCCAGCAGCTGGTACCTGACTAGCGGGAGTGGCAATGAGCAGTTCTTC